These 24 T cell receptor beta chains originate from one sample sequenced in a study of T-cell memory formation after mild COVID-19. In TCRdb, the 5' RACE reads were re-called with MiXCR into one record per CDR3 protein. The sample records some 40,000 distinct CDR3 sequences, 7.3% being singletons. The sequencing input was PBMCs or a T cell subset sorted from them (not recorded which). The receptor set was obtained from a young man who had mild COVID-19 (a few samples of this study predate the infection). Cell type and time point are not known.

V and J are TRBV4-2 and TRBJ2-3; D gene unclear. CDR3 length: 13 amino acids. The germline V gene has CDR1 LGHNA and CDR2 YNFKEQ. V dropped 0 bases and J dropped 2 bases, with 3 bases sitting between them. The CDR3 here is CASSQDDTDTQYF. The CDR3 bases are TGTGCCAGCAGCCAAGACGACACAGATACGCAGTATTTT.

This clonotype turned up a few times. The rearrangement joins TRBV7-2 to TRBJ1-5; perhaps TRBD1 as D (6 bases). Trimming cost V 1 base and J 6 bases, with 13 bases left between them. This CDR3 region has 15 residues. CDR1 is SGHTA, CDR2 FQGNSA, per germline. The CDR3 reads CASSLVGASSQPQHF. The CDR3 nucleotides are TGTGCCAGCAGCTTAGTGGGGGCGTCCAGTCAGCCCCAGCATTTT.

This clonotype came up many times. The gene calls are TRBV4-2 and TRBJ2-3; D ambiguous. Germline V gene sequence: CDR1 LGHNA, CDR2 YNFKEQ. Trimming took 0 bases from V and 4 from J, leaving 8 bases between them. The CDR3 sequence is 14 residues long. The CDR3 spells CASSQESNSDTQYF. DNA for the CDR3: TGTGCCAGCAGCCAAGAGAGCAATTCAGATACGCAGTATTTT.

This clonotype was seen ten or more times. The chain employs TRBV5-1 and TRBJ2-1; no reliable D call. The V end was cut by 0 bases, the J end by 10 bases, with 14 bases between. The CDR3 totals 14 residues. CDR1 is SGHRS, CDR2 YFSETQ, per germline. The CDR3 loop reads CASSLGGGEVEQFF. CDR3 nucleotide sequence: TGCGCCAGCAGCTTGGGAGGCGGTGAGGTAGAGCAGTTCTTC.

This clonotype was recorded a few times. This rearrangement joins TRBV10-3 to TRBJ2-1, with 9 positions matching TRBD2. The V and J ends lost 1 base and 1 base, in that order; junction bases with no gene match: 5. Germline V gives CDR1 ENHRY, CDR2 SYGVKD. The CDR3 contains 17 residues. The DNA of the CDR3 is TGTGCCATCAGTGAGTGGCGGGGGGGACATTCCTACAATGAGCAGTTCTTC. Protein product: CAISEWRGGHSYNEQFF.

This chain links TRBV7-9 with TRBJ1-4; D is uncertain. With 3 bases removed from V and 8 bases from J, the gap between germline ends came to 13 bases. CDR3 length: 14 residues. Germline-derived CDR1 and CDR2 are SEHNR and FQNEAQ (reference sequence). The CDR3 sequence is CASSFMGSREKLFF. The CDR3 region has the DNA TGTGCCAGCAGCTTTATGGGAAGTCGAGAAAAACTGTTTTTT.

This clonotype came up a few times. This chain connects TRBV3-1 to TRBJ1-1, with 10 nucleotides matching TRBD1. There are 16 residues in the CDR3. Trimming at V came to 4 bases and at J to 0 bases, leaving 5 bases not matched to a gene. Germline V gives CDR1 LGHDT, CDR2 YNNKEL (reference sequence). The CDR3 coding sequence is TGTGCCAGCAGCCCGACAGGGGGCCTCCTGAACACTGAAGCTTTCTTT. Encoded protein: CASSPTGGLLNTEAFF. The complete variable domain, with remaining parts taken from reference TRBV3-1 and TRBJ1-1, reads DTAVSQTPKYLVTQMGNDKSIKCEQNLGHDTMYWYKQDSKKFLKIMFSYNNKELIINETVPNRFSPKSPDKAHLNLHINSLELGDSAVYFCASSPTGGLLNTEAFFGQGTRLTVV.

This clonotype was counted at least ten times. The rearrangement joins TRBV5-1 to TRBJ2-3, with D perhaps matching TRBD2 (6 bases). Germline V gene lookup returns CDR1 SGHRS and CDR2 YFSETQ. Trimming took off 3 bases at V and 2 bases at J, with 10 bases between the two ends. The CDR3 is made up of 14 amino acids. The chain's CDR3 is CASSSGTATDTQYF. CDR3 nucleotide sequence: TGCGCCAGCAGCTCCGGGACTGCCACAGATACGCAGTATTTT.

V usage is TRBV5-4 and J usage is TRBJ2-2; 9 bases match TRBD1. V shed 5 bases and J 4 bases; nucleotides not matched to a gene: 6. The length of the CDR3 is 15 residues. Germline V gene data show CDR1 as SGHNT and CDR2 as YYREEE (reference sequence). Here the CDR3 reads CASSSDRGGTGELFF. The CDR3 coding sequence is TGTGCCAGCAGTTCGGACAGGGGTGGCACCGGGGAGCTGTTTTTT.

This clonotype was observed a few times. The CDR3 protein is CASSLDAAGEQYV. The CDR3 coding sequence is TGCGCCAGCAGCTTGGATGCGGCGGGGGAGCAGTACGTC. The chain employs TRBV5-1 and TRBJ2-7, with D possibly matching TRBD2 (6 bases). The CDR3 loop spans 13 amino acids. Between the trimmed V and J ends, which lost 0 bases and 7 bases, there was a span of 11 bases. CDR1 and CDR2 from the germline V gene are SGHRS and YFSETQ.

The V gene is TRBV10-1, the J gene TRBJ2-1; tentatively, D is TRBD2 (6 bases). The CDR3 consists of 11 residues. Trimming removed 2 bases at V and 15 bases at J, with 11 bases between. Germline CDR1 is WNHNN and CDR2 is SYGVQD (reference sequence). The CDR3: CASSEGTHWFF. For the CDR3, the DNA is TGCGCCAGCAGTGAGGGGACTCACTGGTTCTTC.

This clonotype was found many times. V usage is TRBV7-2 and J usage is TRBJ2-3; D unresolved. This CDR3 spans 13 amino acids. Germline CDR1 SGHTA, CDR2 FQGNSA. The V gene lost 0 bases and the J gene lost 4 bases, with 5 bases spanning the gap. The CDR3 loop is CASSLARSDTQYF. The CDR3 coding sequence is TGTGCCAGCAGCTTAGCTAGGTCAGATACGCAGTATTTT.

V is TRBV4-2 and J is TRBJ2-7, with D possibly being TRBD2 (5 bases). Trimming shortened V by 0 bases and J by 7 bases, and 10 bases separated the two germline ends. This CDR3 is 13 amino acids long. The germline V gene has CDR1 LGHNA and CDR2 YNFKEQ. The CDR3 loop reads CASSQDIRREQYF. CDR3 bases: TGTGCCAGCAGCCAAGATATTCGGAGGGAGCAGTACTTC.

This clonotype was seen a handful of times. The genes are TRBV20-1 and TRBJ1-4; TRBD1 matches 10 bases. Trimming cost V 6 bases and J 3 bases; bases outside gene matches: 7. This CDR3 region has 15 residues. CDR1 DFQATT and CDR2 SNEGSKA come from the germline V gene (reference sequence). The CDR3 DNA sequence: TGCAGTGCGACTGGACAGGGGGGATCTAATGAAAAACTGTTTTTT. Translating gives CSATGQGGSNEKLFF.

This clonotype came up a few times. The chain joins TRBV6-2 or TRBV6-3 to TRBJ1-2; weak D call: TRBD1 (6 bases). Trimming shortened V by 5 bases and J by 6 bases, and 10 bases separated the two germline ends. Germline V gives CDR1 MNHEY, CDR2 SVGEGT. The CDR3 length is 12 residues. DNA for the CDR3: TGTGCCAGCAGTCGGACAGACAATGGCTACACCTTC. This encodes CASSRTDNGYTF.

The chain joins TRBV28 to TRBJ2-7; TRBD1 or TRBD2 may be the D gene (5 bases each). Germline CDR1 and CDR2: MDHEN and SYDVKM. This CDR3 has 15 amino acids. Trimming pared 3 bases from V and 0 bases from J, leaving 12 bases between. The CDR3 DNA is TGTGCCAGCAGTTTTGCGCCGGGACCCTCCTACGAGCAGTACGTC. Residues: CASSFAPGPSYEQYV.

This clonotype was seen more than once but under ten times. The chain employs TRBV18 and TRBJ1-2; D call uncertain. CDR1 and CDR2 (germline): KGHSH, LQKENI. The V end was cut by 3 bases, the J end by 8 bases, with 16 bases between. This CDR3 is built from 14 residues. CDR3 nucleotides: TGTGCCAGCTCACCCGGAAGAGGGATGGAAGGCTACACCTTC. Its protein product is CASSPGRGMEGYTF.

The chain links TRBV4-2 to TRBJ2-3; TRBD2 aligns across 13 bases. The germline V gene encodes CDR1 LGHNA and CDR2 YNFKEQ. V lost 4 bases, J lost 5 bases, and 9 bases stayed unmatched. The CDR3 is made up of 17 amino acids. The CDR3 nucleotides are TGTGCCAGCAGCCTCATACTAGCGGGGGGGGCACAAGATACGCAGTATTTT. Protein sequence: CASSLILAGGAQDTQYF.

On this clonotype: It may be a read error: a sequence one base away is much more abundant. The rearrangement links TRBV11-3 to TRBJ2-3; D gene ambiguous. Germline V lookup: CDR1 SGHNT, CDR2 YENEEA. The CDR3 consists of 14 residues. V was clipped by 1 base and J by 1 base, with 6 bases between them. CDR3 bases: TGTGCCAGCAGCTTAGGTCCGGGCACAGATACGCAGTATTTT. Translated: CASSLGPGTDTQYF. The variable domain in full, with the rest retrieved from reference TRBV11-3 and TRBJ2-3, is EAGVVQSPRYKIIEKKQPVAFWCNPISGHNTLYWYLQNLGQGPELLIRYENEEAVDDSQLPKDRFSAERLKGVDSTLKIQPAELGDSAVYLCASSLGPGTDTQYFGPGTRLTVL.

This clonotype was detected ten times or more. The rearrangement uses TRBV12-3 or TRBV12-4 and TRBJ2-2; unclear D gene. V dropped 3 bases and J dropped 6 bases, with 8 bases sitting between them. The CDR3 sequence is 13 residues long. The CDR3, as DNA: TGTGCCAGCAGTTTCACCATTTCCGGGGAGCTGTTTTTT. Its translation: CASSFTISGELFF.

This clonotype was recorded many times. The V call is TRBV5-1, the J call TRBJ2-2; D is unresolved. The CDR3 covers 13 residues. Trimming stripped 1 base from V and 5 bases from J, with 6 bases between. Germline V gene lookup returns CDR1 SGHRS and CDR2 YFSETQ. CDR3 sequence (DNA): TGCGCCAGCAGCTTGATTTTAACCGGGGAGCTGTTTTTT. This gives the protein CASSLILTGELFF.

The V call is TRBV4-1, the J call TRBJ2-3, with 12 positions matching TRBD2. Germline CDR1 MGHRA, CDR2 YSYEKL. This CDR3 is 16 amino acids long. With V trimmed by 4 bases and J by 2 bases, 4 bases remained unmatched. The CDR3 is CASSPTSGGTTDTQYF. The CDR3 bases are TGCGCCAGCAGCCCGACTAGCGGGGGCACCACAGATACGCAGTATTTT.

The rearrangement joins TRBV6-5 to TRBJ2-5; 9 nucleotides agree with TRBD1. The CDR3 has 16 amino acids. After removal of 6 bases from V and 7 bases from J, the junction contained 15 bases not matched to a gene. The germline V gene encodes CDR1 MNHEY and CDR2 SVGAGI. The CDR3, as DNA: TGTGCCAGCAGCCGGGGACAGGGAGTTTTCGGCGGGACCCAGTACTTC. It specifies CASSRGQGVFGGTQYF.

The rearrangement joins TRBV12-5 to TRBJ1-2; unclear D gene. Trimming removed 3 bases at V and 8 bases at J, with 7 bases between. This CDR3 is 11 amino acids long. CDR1 is LGHNT, CDR2 FRNRAP, per germline. The CDR3 loop is CASGLNVGYTF. The CDR3 region has the DNA TGTGCTAGTGGTTTAAACGTCGGCTACACCTTC.